The rows below give T cell receptor beta chains drawn from one sample of a study of response to subunit inactivated influenza vaccine. TCRdb used MiXCR to reprocess the RT-PCR reads, holding one entry per CDR3 protein. The sample lists hundreds of thousands of distinct CDR3 sequences; around 14% were seen once. This material consisted of PBMCs from blood, taken 11 to 12 days after vaccination. These receptors were collected from a man aged 50 to 59 who received an inactivated influenza vaccine. The CDR3 runs from the conserved cysteine through the conserved F or W. The D gene is left open where the match is weak. The size field is filled for only some rows; it gives once, few, many or a size class.

TRBV30	NA	few	TRBJ2-5	CAWSRSRGRETQYF	TGTGCCTGGAGTCGGAGCCGGGGGCGGGAGACCCAGTACTTC
TRBV5-1	TRBD1	few	TRBJ2-7	CASSFGQGGYEQYF	TGCGCCAGCAGCTTTGGACAGGGGGGGTACGAGCAGTACTTC
TRBV29-1	NA	NA	TRBJ2-7	CSVEKGGSGMYEQYF	TGCAGCGTTGAAAAGGGCGGCTCGGGAATGTACGAGCAGTACTTC
TRBV5-1	NA	NA	TRBJ1-1	CASSLLAGMNTEAFF	TGCGCCAGCAGCTTGTTGGCAGGGATGAACACTGAAGCTTTCTTT
TRBV4-3	NA	NA	TRBJ2-1	CASSQDADRYNEQFF	TGCGCCAGCAGCCAAGATGCTGACAGGTACAATGAGCAGTTCTTC
TRBV6-5	NA	few	TRBJ2-1	CASSSTSRLEQFF	TGTGCCAGCAGTTCTACTAGCCGGCTAGAGCAGTTCTTC
TRBV7-2	NA	few	TRBJ2-1	CASSLEGGSGLNEQFF	TGTGCCAGCAGCTTAGAGGGCGGGTCAGGGTTGAATGAGCAGTTCTTC
TRBV23-1	TRBD2	few	TRBJ2-1	CASSQPPGLADSYNEQFF	TGCGCCAGCAGTCAACCGCCGGGACTAGCGGATTCCTACAATGAGCAGTTCTTC
TRBV20-1	NA	few	TRBJ1-1	CSAVPTKLNTEAFF	TGCAGTGCTGTCCCCACAAAGTTGAACACTGAAGCTTTCTTT
TRBV20-1	NA	NA	TRBJ1-2	CSAIPLTGLYGYTF	TGCAGTGCTATACCCCTAACGGGGTTATATGGCTACACCTTC
TRBV7-2	NA	NA	TRBJ2-1	CASSHRDGSYNEQFF	TGTGCCAGCAGTCACCGGGACGGCTCCTACAATGAGCAGTTCTTC
TRBV14	NA	NA	TRBJ2-3	CASTRTTGTTDTQYF	TGTGCCAGCACCCGGACCACAGGGACCACAGATACGCAGTATTTT
TRBV7-8	NA	NA	TRBJ2-1	CASSLIGGGTYNEQFF	TGTGCCAGCAGCTTAATCGGCGGGGGCACCTACAATGAGCAGTTCTTC
TRBV24-1	TRBD1	many	TRBJ2-5	CATAGTGKQETQYF	TGTGCCACCGCAGGGACAGGTAAACAAGAGACCCAGTACTTC
TRBV7-8	NA	NA	TRBJ2-3	CASSLGTGGYTDTQYF	TGTGCCAGCAGCTTAGGTACGGGGGGCTACACAGATACGCAGTATTTT
TRBV28	TRBD1	few	TRBJ1-1	CASRIGGRTEAFF	TGTGCCAGCAGGATAGGGGGCCGGACTGAAGCTTTCTTT
TRBV7-3	NA	NA	TRBJ2-5	CASSIRREETHYF	TGTGCCAGCAGCATACGAAGGGAAGAGACCCATTACTTC
TRBV3-1	TRBD1	NA	TRBJ1-1	CASSQGTGVTEAFF	TGTGCCAGCAGCCAAGGCACAGGGGTCACTGAAGCTTTCTTT
TRBV27	TRBD1	NA	TRBJ1-2	CASSLLVGQGASYGYTF	TGTGCCAGCAGTTTATTGGTAGGACAGGGGGCCTCCTATGGCTACACCTTC
TRBV11-2	TRBD1	NA	TRBJ2-3	CASSFTTGGQTDTQYF	TGTGCCAGCAGCTTTACGACAGGGGGCCAGACAGATACGCAGTATTTT
TRBV6-2/TRBV6-3	TRBD2	NA	TRBJ2-1	CASSYPVTSGRNEQFF	TGTGCCAGCAGTTACCCGGTGACTAGCGGGAGGAATGAGCAGTTCTTC
TRBV29-1	TRBD2	NA	TRBJ2-7	CSVELAGGSSYEQYF	TGCAGCGTTGAACTAGCGGGAGGGAGCTCCTACGAGCAGTACTTC
TRBV12-3/TRBV12-4	TRBD2	few	TRBJ2-3	CASSTGTSAGTQYF	TGTGCCAGCAGTACCGGGACTAGCGCTGGTACGCAGTATTTT
TRBV7-7	NA	many	TRBJ2-2	CASSQMRGTGELFF	TGTGCTAGCAGCCAAATGAGGGGGACCGGGGAGCTGTTTTTT
TRBV30	NA	NA	TRBJ2-1	CAWSGRASSYNEQFF	TGTGCCTGGAGTGGGAGGGCCAGCTCCTACAATGAGCAGTTCTTC
TRBV5-1	NA	NA	TRBJ2-2	CASSRKTGPNTGELFF	TGCGCCAGCAGCCGAAAGACAGGTCCGAACACCGGGGAGCTGTTTTTT
TRBV7-9	NA	few	TRBJ2-7	CASSLDLSGSEQYF	TGTGCCAGCAGCTTAGATCTGTCTGGTAGCGAGCAGTACTTC
TRBV4-3	TRBD2	few	TRBJ2-1	CASSPYGRGSSYNEQFF	TGCGCCAGCAGCCCCTATGGGCGGGGGAGCTCCTACAATGAGCAGTTCTTC
TRBV7-8	TRBD2	once	TRBJ2-2	CASSPRGLAGTTGELFF	TGTGCCAGCAGCCCTCGGGGGCTAGCGGGGACCACCGGGGAGCTGTTTTTT
TRBV4-3	NA	NA	TRBJ2-1	CASSQDLRESEQFF	TGCGCCAGCAGCCAAGATCTGAGGGAGAGTGAGCAGTTCTTC
TRBV12-3/TRBV12-4	TRBD2	NA	TRBJ2-7	CASSLTSGRIGEQYF	TGTGCCAGCAGTTTAACTAGCGGGAGGATAGGCGAGCAGTACTTC
TRBV18	NA	NA	TRBJ2-1	CASSPPGRRANEQFF	TGTGCCAGCTCACCACCGGGTAGAAGGGCGAATGAGCAGTTCTTC
TRBV20-1	NA	few	TRBJ1-5	CSAIEGNSNQPQHF	TGCAGTGCCATCGAGGGGAATAGCAATCAGCCCCAGCATTTT
TRBV11-1	NA	few	TRBJ2-5	CASSLVPTEEETQYF	TGTGCCAGCAGCTTAGTCCCGACAGAAGAAGAGACCCAGTACTTC
TRBV27	NA	few	TRBJ1-1	CASSLSRGYNTEAFF	TGTGCCAGCAGTTTAAGTAGGGGGTATAACACTGAAGCTTTCTTT
TRBV7-2	NA	many	TRBJ1-1	CASSLGYNTEAFF	TGTGCCAGCAGCCTAGGGTATAACACTGAAGCTTTCTTT
TRBV7-3	NA	NA	TRBJ2-1	CASSSMGAGEQFF	TGTGCCAGCAGCTCAATGGGGGCGGGTGAGCAGTTCTTC
TRBV7-3	NA	NA	TRBJ2-1	CASSLISDNEQFF	TGTGCCAGCAGCTTAATTTCGGACAATGAGCAGTTCTTC
TRBV5-6	NA	many	TRBJ1-3	CASRERSGNTIYF	TGTGCCAGCAGGGAACGCTCTGGAAACACCATATATTTT
TRBV6-2/TRBV6-3	TRBD1	NA	TRBJ2-1	CASSFDPGTGGRNEQFF	TGTGCCAGCAGTTTCGACCCCGGGACAGGGGGCAGGAATGAGCAGTTCTTC
TRBV9	NA	few	TRBJ1-6	CASSADPLGSPLHF	TGTGCCAGCAGCGCAGACCCATTGGGATCACCCCTCCACTTT
TRBV2	TRBD1	NA	TRBJ2-2	CASTYRTGRTGELFF	TGTGCCAGCACCTACCGGACAGGGAGGACCGGGGAGCTGTTTTTT
TRBV30	NA	NA	TRBJ2-2	CAWRGPGANTGELFF	TGTGCCTGGAGAGGACCCGGGGCGAACACCGGGGAGCTGTTTTTT
TRBV6-1	TRBD1	few	TRBJ1-5	CASSGQGGAGSLPQHF	TGTGCCAGCAGTGGACAGGGGGGCGCCGGCAGTCTGCCCCAGCATTTT
TRBV20-1	TRBD2	NA	TRBJ2-3	CSARDPGTSGRPDTQYF	TGCAGTGCTAGAGACCCCGGGACTAGCGGGAGACCAGATACGCAGTATTTT
TRBV6-1	NA	few	TRBJ2-3	CASSDRRAGNTQYF	TGTGCCAGCAGTGACCGTCGGGCTGGGAATACGCAGTATTTT
TRBV7-3	NA	NA	TRBJ2-3	CASSSGQFTDTQYF	TGTGCCAGCAGCTCTGGACAGTTCACAGATACGCAGTATTTT
TRBV7-6	NA	NA	TRBJ2-5	CASTLTGEGETQYF	TGTGCCAGCACCCTGACAGGGGAGGGAGAGACCCAGTACTTC
TRBV3-1	TRBD1	few	TRBJ2-1	CASSQSLDRGRNEQFF	TGTGCCAGCAGCCAAAGTTTGGACAGGGGGAGGAATGAGCAGTTCTTC
TRBV7-9	TRBD1	medium-sized	TRBJ1-5	CASSLDRGPGNQPQHF	TGTGCCAGCAGCTTAGACAGGGGTCCAGGTAATCAGCCCCAGCATTTT
TRBV4-2	NA	many	TRBJ2-2	CASSHVYRGTGELFF	TGTGCCAGCAGCCATGTATACCGGGGCACCGGGGAGCTGTTTTTT